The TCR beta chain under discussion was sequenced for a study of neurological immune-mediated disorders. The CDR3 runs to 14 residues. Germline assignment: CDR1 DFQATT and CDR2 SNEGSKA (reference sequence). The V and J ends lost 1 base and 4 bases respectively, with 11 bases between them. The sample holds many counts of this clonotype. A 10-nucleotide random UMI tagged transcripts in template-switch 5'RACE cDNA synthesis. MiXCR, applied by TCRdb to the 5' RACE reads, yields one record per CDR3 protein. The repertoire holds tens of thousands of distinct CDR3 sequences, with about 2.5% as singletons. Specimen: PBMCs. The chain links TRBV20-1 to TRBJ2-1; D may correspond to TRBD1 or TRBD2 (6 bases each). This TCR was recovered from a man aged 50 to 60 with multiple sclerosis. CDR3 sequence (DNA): TGCAGTGCTAGAGTCGGGGGCCGGTACAATGAGCAGTTCTTC. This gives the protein CSARVGGRYNEQFF.